This T cell receptor (beta chain) derives from a study of control samples from healthy donors and cancer patients. Data came from immunoSEQ multiplex PCR; TCRdb stores just in-frame clones and leaves some out. The sample comprises more than 25,000 clones, approximately 93% of which are singletons, and 6.6% rests with the top ten. Trimming removed 1 base from V and 5 bases from J, with 12 bases in between. CDR1 is LGHNA, CDR2 YSLEER, per germline. The CDR3 has 16 residues. The TCR originated in a man aged 60-69 years in good health. This chain joins TRBV4-3 and TRBJ1-6; no reliable D call. The source material was blood. The chain's CDR3 is CASSQVAGSDNSPLHF. As DNA, the CDR3 is TGCGCCAGCAGCCAAGTAGCGGGAAGTGATAATTCACCCCTCCACTTT.